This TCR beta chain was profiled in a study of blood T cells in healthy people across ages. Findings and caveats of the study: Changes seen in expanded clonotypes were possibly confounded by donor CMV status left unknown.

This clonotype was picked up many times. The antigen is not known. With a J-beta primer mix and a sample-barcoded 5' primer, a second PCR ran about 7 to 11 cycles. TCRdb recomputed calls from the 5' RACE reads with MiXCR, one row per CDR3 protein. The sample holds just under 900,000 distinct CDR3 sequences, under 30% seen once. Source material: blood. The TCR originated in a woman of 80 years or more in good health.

The CDR3 protein is CASTNRARGDYGYTF. The CDR3 coding sequence is TGTGCCAGCACAAACAGGGCCAGGGGTGACTATGGCTACACCTTC. The chain combines TRBV6-6 with TRBJ1-2; a weak D match, TRBD1 (6 bases). V was trimmed by 7 bases and J by 3 bases, leaving 18 bases between them. The CDR3 runs to 15 residues. CDR1 MNHNY and CDR2 SVGAGI come from the germline V gene (reference sequence).